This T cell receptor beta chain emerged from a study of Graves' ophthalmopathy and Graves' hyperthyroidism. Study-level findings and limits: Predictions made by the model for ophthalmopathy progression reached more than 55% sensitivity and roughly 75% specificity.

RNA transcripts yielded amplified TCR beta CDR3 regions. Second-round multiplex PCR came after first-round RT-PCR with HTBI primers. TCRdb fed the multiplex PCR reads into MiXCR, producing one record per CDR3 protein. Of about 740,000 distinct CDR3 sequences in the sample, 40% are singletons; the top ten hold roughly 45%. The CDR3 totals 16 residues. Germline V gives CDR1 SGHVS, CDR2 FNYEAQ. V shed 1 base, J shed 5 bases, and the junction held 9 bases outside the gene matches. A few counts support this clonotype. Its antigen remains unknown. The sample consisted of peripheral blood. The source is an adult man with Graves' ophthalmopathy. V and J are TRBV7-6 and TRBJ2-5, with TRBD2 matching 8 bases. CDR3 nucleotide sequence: TGTGCCAGCAGCTTAGTTATAGCGGGGAGTTTCGAGACCCAGTACTTC. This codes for CASSLVIAGSFETQYF.